This T cell receptor beta chain was sequenced during a study of blood T cell repertoires in COVID-19. In the study overall: Acute and convalescent COVID-19 specimens originated in the United States, Italy and Spain. PBMCs, B-cell-depleted T cells, or T cells provided the cDNA or gDNA that made up the material.

Authors' processing steps: Amplification of reference gene primers provided the estimated nucleated cell counts. Measured with immunoSEQ multiplex PCR; TCRdb has only the in-frame clones, and not every one. The V and J calls and the clone size are those of that table, but D and trimming were determined from the DNA. Of some 200,000 clones in the sample, more than 75% are singletons; the top ten hold around 5.8%. V lost 5 bases and J lost 7; bases outside the gene matches: 9. The CDR3 loop spans 15 amino acids. The germline V gene has CDR1 MDHEN and CDR2 SYDVKM. Sequences were obtained from peripheral blood. This receptor was identified in a man aged 35-49 years with active or convalescent COVID-19. The chain has TRBV28 and TRBJ2-7, with 12 positions matching TRBD2. CDR3: CASSPTGLAGWEQYF. The CDR3 coding sequence is TGTGCCAGCAGTCCCACGGGACTAGCGGGTTGGGAGCAGTACTTC.